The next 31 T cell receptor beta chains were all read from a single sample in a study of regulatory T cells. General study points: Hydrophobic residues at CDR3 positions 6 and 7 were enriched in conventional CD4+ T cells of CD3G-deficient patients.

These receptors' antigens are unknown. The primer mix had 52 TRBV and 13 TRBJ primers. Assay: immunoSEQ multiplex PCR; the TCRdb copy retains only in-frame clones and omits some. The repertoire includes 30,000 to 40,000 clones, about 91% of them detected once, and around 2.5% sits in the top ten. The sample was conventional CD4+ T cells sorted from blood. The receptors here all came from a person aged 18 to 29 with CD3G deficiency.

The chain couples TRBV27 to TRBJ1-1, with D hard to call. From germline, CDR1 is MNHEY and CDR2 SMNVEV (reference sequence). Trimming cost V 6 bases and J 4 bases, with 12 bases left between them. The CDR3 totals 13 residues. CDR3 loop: CASSRTLGTEAFF. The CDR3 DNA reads TGTGCCAGCAGCAGGACCTTAGGCACTGAAGCTTTCTTT.

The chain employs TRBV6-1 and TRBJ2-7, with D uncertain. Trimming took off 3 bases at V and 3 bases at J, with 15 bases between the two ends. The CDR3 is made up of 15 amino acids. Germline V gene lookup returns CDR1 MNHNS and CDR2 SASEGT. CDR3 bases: TGTGCCAGCAGTGACCCCCCTCAGGCGATCTACGAGCAGTACTTC. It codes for CASSDPPQAIYEQYF.

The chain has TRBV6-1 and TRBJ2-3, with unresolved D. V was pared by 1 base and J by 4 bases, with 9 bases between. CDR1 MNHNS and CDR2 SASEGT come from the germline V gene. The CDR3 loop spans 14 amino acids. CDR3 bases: TGTGCCAGCAGTGAAGGGCGGATTTCAGATACGCAGTATTTT. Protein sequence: CASSEGRISDTQYF.

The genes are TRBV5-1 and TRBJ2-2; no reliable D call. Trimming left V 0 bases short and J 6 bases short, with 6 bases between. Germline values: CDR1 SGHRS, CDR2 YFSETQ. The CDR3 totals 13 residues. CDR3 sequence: CASSLDVSGELFF. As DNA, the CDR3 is TGCGCCAGCAGCTTGGACGTGTCCGGGGAGCTGTTTTTT.

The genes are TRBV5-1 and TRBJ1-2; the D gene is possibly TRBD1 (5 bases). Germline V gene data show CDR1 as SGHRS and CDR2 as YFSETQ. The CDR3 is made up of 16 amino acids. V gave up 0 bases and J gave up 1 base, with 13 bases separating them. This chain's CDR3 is CASSLGTGTGNYGYTF. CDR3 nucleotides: TGCGCCAGCAGCTTGGGTACCGGGACGGGTAACTATGGCTACACCTTC.

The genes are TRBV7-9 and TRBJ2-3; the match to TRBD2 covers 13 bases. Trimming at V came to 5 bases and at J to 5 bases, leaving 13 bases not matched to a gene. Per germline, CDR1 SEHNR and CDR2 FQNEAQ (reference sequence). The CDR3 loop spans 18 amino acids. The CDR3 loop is CASSRGTSGISPGDTQYF. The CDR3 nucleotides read TGTGCCAGCAGCCGCGGGACTAGCGGGATCTCTCCTGGAGATACGCAGTATTTT.

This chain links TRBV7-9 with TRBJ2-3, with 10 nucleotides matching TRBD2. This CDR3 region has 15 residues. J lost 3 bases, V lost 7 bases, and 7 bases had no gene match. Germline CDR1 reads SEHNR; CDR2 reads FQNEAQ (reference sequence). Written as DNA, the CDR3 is TGTGCCAGCACCGCGGGGGGACTAGCGACAGATACGCAGTATTTT. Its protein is CASTAGGLATDTQYF.

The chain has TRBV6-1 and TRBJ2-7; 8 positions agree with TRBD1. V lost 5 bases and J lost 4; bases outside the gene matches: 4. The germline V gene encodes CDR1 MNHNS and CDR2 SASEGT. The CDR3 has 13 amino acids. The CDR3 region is CASSSQGAYEQYF. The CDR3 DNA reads TGTGCCAGCAGTTCGCAGGGGGCTTACGAGCAGTACTTC.

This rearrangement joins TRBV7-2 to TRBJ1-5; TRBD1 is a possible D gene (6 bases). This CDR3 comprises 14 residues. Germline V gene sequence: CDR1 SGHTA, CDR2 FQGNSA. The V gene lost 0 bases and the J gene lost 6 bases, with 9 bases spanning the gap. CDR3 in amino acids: CASSLAGAGQPQHF. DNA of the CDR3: TGTGCCAGCAGCTTAGCGGGGGCCGGTCAGCCCCAGCATTTT.

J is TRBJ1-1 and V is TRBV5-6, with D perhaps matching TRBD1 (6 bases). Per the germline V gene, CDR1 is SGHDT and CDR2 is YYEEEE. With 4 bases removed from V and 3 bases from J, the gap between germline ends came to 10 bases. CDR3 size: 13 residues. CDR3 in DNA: TGTGCCAGCAGCCCGGACAGACACACTGAAGCTTTCTTT. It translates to CASSPDRHTEAFF. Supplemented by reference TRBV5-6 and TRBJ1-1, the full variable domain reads DAGVTQSPTHLIKTRGQQVTLRCSPKSGHDTVSWYQQALGQGPQFIFQYYEEEERQRGNFPDRFSGHQFPNYSSELNVNALLLGDSALYLCASSPDRHTEAFFGQGTRLTVV.

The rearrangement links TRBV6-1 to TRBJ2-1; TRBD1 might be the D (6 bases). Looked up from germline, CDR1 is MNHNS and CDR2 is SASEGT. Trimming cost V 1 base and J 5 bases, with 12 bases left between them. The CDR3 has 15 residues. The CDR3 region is CASSEGGTSNNEQFF. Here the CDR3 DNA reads TGTGCCAGCAGTGAAGGGGGGACATCCAACAATGAGCAGTTCTTC.

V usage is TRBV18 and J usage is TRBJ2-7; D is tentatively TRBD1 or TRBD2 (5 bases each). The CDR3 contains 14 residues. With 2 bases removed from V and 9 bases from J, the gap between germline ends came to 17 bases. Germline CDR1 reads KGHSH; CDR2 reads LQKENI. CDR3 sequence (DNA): TGTGCCAGCTCACCATCCGGGGCCCTGGTGGGGCAGTACTTC. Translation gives CASSPSGALVGQYF.

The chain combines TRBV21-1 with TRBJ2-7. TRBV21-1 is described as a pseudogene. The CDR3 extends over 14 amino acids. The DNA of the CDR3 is TGTGCCAGCAGTTTCGGGGTTTACAGGTACGAGCAGTACTTC. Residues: CASSFGVYRYEQYF.

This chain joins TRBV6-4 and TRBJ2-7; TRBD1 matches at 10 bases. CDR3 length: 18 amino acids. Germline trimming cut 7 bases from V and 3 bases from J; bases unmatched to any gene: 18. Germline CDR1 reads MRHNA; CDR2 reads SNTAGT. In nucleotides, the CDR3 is TGTGCCAGCACCCCCCCCGGGACAGGGGTCCTACGCGGCTACGAGCAGTACTTC. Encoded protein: CASTPPGTGVLRGYEQYF.

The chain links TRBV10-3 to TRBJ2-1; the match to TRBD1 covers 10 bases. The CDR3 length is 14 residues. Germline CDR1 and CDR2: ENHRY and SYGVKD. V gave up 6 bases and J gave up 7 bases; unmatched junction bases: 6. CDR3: CAISDRGRGNEQFF. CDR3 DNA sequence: TGTGCCATCAGCGACAGGGGGCGCGGTAATGAGCAGTTCTTC.

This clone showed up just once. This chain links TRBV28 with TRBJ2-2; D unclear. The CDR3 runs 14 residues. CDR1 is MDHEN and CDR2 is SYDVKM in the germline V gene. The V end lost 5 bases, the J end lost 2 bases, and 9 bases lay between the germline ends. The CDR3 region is CASSGVKNTGELFF. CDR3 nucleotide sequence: TGTGCCAGCAGTGGGGTAAAAAACACCGGGGAGCTGTTTTTT. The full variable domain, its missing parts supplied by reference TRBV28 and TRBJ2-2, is DVKVTQSSRYLVKRTGEKVFLECVQDMDHENMFWYRQDPGLGLRLIYFSYDVKMKEKGDIPEGYSVSREKKERFSLILESASTNQTSMYLCASSGVKNTGELFFGEGSRLTVL.

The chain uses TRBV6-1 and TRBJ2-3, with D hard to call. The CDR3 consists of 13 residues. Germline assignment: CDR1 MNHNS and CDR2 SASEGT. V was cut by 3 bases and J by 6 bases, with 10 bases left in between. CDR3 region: CASSDAGWDTQYF. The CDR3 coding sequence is TGTGCCAGCAGTGATGCCGGTTGGGATACGCAGTATTTT.

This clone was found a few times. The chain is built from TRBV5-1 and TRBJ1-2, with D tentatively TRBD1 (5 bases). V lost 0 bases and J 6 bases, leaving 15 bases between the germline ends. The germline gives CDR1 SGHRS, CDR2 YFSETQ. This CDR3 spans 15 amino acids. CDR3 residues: CASSLGLATGDGYTF. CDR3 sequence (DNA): TGCGCCAGCAGCTTGGGTTTGGCAACGGGGGATGGCTACACCTTC.

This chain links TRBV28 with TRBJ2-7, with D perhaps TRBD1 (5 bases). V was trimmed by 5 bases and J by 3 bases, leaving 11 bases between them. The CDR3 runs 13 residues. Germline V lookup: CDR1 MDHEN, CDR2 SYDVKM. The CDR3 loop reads CASSRRQFYEQYF. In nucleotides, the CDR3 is TGTGCCAGCAGTCGCCGACAGTTCTACGAGCAGTACTTC.

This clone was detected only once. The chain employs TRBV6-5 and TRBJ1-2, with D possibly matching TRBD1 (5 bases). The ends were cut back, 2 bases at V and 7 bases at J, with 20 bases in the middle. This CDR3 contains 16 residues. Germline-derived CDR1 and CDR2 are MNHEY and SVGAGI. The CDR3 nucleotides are TGTGCCAGCAGTTACCTCGAAAGGAGGTCAGGGAGTGGCTACACCTTC. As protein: CASSYLERRSGSGYTF.

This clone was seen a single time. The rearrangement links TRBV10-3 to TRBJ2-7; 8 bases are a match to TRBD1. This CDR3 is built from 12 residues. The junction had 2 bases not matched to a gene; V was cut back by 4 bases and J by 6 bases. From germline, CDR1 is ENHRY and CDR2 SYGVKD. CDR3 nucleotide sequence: TGTGCCATCAGTGGGACAGGGCGCGAGCAGTACTTC. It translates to CAISGTGREQYF.

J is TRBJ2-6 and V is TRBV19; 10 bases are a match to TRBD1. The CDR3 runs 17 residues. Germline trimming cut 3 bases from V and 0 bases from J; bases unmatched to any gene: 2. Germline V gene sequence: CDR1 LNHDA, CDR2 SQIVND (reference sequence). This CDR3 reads CASSMWTGGSGANVLTF. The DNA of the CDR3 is TGTGCCAGTAGTATGTGGACAGGGGGCTCTGGGGCCAACGTCCTGACTTTC.

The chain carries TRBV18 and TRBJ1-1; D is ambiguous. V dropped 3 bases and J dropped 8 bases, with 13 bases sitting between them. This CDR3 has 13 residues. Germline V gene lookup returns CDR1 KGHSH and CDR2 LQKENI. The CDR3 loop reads CASSPRMGAEAFF. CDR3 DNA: TGTGCCAGCTCACCGAGAATGGGTGCCGAAGCTTTCTTT.

The CDR3 nucleotides read TGTGCCAGCAGGGTGTACCGGGGCGTGGGCGAGCAGTACTTC. It specifies CASRVYRGVGEQYF. This chain uses TRBV6-1 with TRBJ2-7; perhaps D is TRBD1 or TRBD2 (5 bases each). V shed 6 bases and J shed 6 bases, with 18 bases lying between them. Germline CDR1 and CDR2: MNHNS and SASEGT. The CDR3 totals 14 residues.

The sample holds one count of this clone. The CDR3 bases are TGTGCCAGCAGGGGACAGGGGAGAATCACTGAAGCTTTCTTT. Protein: CASRGQGRITEAFF. This rearrangement joins TRBV6-5 to TRBJ1-1; TRBD1 agrees at 10 bases. In germline, CDR1 is MNHEY, CDR2 SVGAGI. The CDR3 totals 14 residues. Trimming at V came to 6 bases and at J to 4 bases, leaving 5 bases not matched to a gene.

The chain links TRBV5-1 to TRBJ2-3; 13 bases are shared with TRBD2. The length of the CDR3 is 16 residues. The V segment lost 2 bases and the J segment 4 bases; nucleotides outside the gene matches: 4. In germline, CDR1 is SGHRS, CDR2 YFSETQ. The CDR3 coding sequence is TGCGCCAGCAGCTTCACTAGCGGGAGGGCCCCAGATACGCAGTATTTT. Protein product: CASSFTSGRAPDTQYF.

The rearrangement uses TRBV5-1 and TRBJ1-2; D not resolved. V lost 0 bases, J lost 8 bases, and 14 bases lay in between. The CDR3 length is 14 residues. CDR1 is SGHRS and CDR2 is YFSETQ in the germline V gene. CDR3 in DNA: TGCGCCAGCAGCTTGGCCCCGGGGAAAGGAGGCTACACCTTC. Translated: CASSLAPGKGGYTF. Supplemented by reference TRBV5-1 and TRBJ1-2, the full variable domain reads KAGVTQTPRYLIKTRGQQVTLSCSPISGHRSVSWYQQTPGQGLQFLFEYFSETQRNKGNFPGRFSGRQFSNSRSEMNVSTLELGDSALYLCASSLAPGKGGYTFGSGTRLTVV.

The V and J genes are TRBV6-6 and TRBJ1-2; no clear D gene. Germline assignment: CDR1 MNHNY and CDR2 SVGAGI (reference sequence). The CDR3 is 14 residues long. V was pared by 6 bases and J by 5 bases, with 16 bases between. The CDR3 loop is CASSPGYLQYGYTF. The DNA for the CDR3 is TGTGCCAGCAGCCCCGGTTACTTACAGTATGGCTACACCTTC.

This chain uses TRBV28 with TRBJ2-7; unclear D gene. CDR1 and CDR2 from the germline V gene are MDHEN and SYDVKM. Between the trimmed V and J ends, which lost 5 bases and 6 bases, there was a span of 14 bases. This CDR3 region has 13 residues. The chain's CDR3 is CASSRPYRGEQYF. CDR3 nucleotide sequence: TGTGCCAGCAGTAGGCCATACCGTGGCGAGCAGTACTTC. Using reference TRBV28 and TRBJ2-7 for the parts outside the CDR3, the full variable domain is DVKVTQSSRYLVKRTGEKVFLECVQDMDHENMFWYRQDPGLGLRLIYFSYDVKMKEKGDIPEGYSVSREKKERFSLILESASTNQTSMYLCASSRPYRGEQYFGPGTRLTVT.

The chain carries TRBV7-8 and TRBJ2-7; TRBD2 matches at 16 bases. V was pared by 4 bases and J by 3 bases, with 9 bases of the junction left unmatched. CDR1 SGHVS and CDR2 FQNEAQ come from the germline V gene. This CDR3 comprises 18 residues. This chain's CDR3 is CASSSYRGLAGGGYEQYF. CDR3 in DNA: TGTGCCAGCAGCTCCTACAGGGGACTAGCGGGAGGGGGCTACGAGCAGTACTTC.

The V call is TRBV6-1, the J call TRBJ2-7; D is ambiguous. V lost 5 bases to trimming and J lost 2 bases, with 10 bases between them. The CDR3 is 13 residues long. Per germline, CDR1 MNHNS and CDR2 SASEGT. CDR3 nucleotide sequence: TGTGCCAGCAGTAACGGACCGACCTACGAGCAGTACTTC. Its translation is CASSNGPTYEQYF.